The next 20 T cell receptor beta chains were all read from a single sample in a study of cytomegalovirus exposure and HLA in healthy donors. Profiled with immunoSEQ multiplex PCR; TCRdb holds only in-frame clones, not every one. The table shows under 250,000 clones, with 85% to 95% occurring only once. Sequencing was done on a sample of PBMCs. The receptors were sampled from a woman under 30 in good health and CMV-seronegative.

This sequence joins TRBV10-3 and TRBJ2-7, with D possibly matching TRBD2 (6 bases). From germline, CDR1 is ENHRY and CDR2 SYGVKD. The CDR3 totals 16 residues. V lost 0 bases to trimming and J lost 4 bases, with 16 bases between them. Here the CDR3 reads CAISESLGEALYEQYF. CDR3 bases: TGTGCCATCAGTGAGTCCTTGGGGGAGGCGTTGTACGAGCAGTACTTC.

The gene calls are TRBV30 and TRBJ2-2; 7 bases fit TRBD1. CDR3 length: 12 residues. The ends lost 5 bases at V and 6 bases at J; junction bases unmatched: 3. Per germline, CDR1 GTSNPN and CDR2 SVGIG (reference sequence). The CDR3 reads CAWGQDAGELFF. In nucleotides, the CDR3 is TGTGCCTGGGGACAGGACGCCGGGGAGCTGTTTTTT. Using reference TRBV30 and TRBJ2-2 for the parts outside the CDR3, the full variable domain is SQTIHQWPATLVQPVGSPLSLECTVEGTSNPNLYWYRQAAGRGLQLLFYSVGIGQISSEVPQNLSASRPQDRQFILSSKKLLLSDSGFYLCAWGQDAGELFFGEGSRLTVL.

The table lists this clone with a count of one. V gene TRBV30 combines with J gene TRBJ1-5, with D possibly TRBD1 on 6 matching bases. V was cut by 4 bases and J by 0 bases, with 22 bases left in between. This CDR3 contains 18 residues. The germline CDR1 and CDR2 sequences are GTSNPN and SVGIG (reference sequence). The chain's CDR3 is CAWKGRGLARNSNQPQHF. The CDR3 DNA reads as TGTGCCTGGAAGGGCAGGGGCCTAGCCCGAAATAGCAATCAGCCCCAGCATTTT.

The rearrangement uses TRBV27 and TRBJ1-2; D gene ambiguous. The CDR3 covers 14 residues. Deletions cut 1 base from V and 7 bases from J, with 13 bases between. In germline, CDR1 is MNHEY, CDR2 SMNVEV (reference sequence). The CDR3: CASSLLGRDGGYTF. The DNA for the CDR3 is TGTGCCAGCAGTTTATTGGGGAGAGATGGTGGCTACACCTTC.

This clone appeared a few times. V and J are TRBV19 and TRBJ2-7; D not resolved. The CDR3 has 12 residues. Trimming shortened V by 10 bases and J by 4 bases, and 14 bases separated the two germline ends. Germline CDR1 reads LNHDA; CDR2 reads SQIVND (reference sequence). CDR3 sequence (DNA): TGTGCCACCTCATCGGTCAGGTACGAGCAGTACTTC. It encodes CATSSVRYEQYF. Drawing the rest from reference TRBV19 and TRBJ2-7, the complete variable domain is DGGITQSPKYLFRKEGQNVTLSCEQNLNHDAMYWYRQDPGQGLRLIYYSQIVNDFQKGDIAEGYSVSREKKESFPLTVTSAQKNPTAFYLCATSSVRYEQYFGPGTRLTVT.

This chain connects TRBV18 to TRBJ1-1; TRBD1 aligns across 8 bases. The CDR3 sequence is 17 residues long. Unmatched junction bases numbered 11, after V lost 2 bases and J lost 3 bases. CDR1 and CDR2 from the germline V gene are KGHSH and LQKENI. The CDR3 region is CASSPMLQGGTDTEAFF. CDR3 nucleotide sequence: TGTGCCAGCTCACCAATGTTACAGGGGGGAACAGACACTGAAGCTTTCTTT. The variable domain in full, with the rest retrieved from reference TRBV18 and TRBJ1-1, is NAGVMQNPRHLVRRRGQEARLRCSPMKGHSHVYWYRQLPEEGLKFMVYLQKENIIDESGMPKERFSAEFPKEGPSILRIQQVVRGDSAAYFCASSPMLQGGTDTEAFFGQGTRLTVV.

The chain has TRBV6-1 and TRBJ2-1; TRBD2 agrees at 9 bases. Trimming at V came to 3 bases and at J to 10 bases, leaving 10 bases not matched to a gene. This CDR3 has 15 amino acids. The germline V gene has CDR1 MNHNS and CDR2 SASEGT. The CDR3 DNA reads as TGTGCCAGCAGTGACTTGGGTGGGCTAGCGGGAGAGCAGTTCTTC. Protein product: CASSDLGGLAGEQFF.

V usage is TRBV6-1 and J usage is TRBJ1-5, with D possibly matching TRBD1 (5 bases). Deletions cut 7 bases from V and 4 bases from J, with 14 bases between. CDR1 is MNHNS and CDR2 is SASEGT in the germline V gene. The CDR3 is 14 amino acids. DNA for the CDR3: TGTGCCAGCACGGAAGGGGTATATAATCAGCCCCAGCATTTT. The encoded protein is CASTEGVYNQPQHF.

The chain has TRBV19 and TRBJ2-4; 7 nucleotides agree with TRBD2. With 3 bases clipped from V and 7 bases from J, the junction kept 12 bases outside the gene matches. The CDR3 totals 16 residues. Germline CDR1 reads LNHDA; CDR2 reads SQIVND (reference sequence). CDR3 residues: CASSILEGGPWNIQYF. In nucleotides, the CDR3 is TGTGCCAGTAGTATTCTCGAGGGAGGGCCCTGGAACATTCAGTACTTC.

The CDR3 nucleotides read TGTGCCAGCAGCCCCGACAGGGGGCCGGGCACTGAAGCTTTCTTT. It specifies CASSPDRGPGTEAFF. The chain joins TRBV7-9 to TRBJ1-1, with 10 bases that match TRBD1. CDR3 size: 15 residues. CDR1 is SEHNR and CDR2 is FQNEAQ in the germline V gene (reference sequence). With 5 bases clipped from V and 4 bases from J, the junction kept 7 bases outside the gene matches.

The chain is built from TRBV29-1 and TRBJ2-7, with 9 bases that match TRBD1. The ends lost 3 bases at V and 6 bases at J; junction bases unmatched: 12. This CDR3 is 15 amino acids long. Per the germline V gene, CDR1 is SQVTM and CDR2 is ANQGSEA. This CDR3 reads CSVDLPGQGGFEQYF. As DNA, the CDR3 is TGCAGCGTTGACCTCCCGGGACAGGGAGGGTTCGAGCAGTACTTC.

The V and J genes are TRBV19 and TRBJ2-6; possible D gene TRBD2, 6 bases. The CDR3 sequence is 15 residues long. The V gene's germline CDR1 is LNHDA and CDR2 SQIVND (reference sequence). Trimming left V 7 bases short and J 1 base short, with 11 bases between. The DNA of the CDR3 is TGTGCCAGTAATTTCGGGGGATCTGGGGCCAACGTCCTGACTTTC. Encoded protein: CASNFGGSGANVLTF.

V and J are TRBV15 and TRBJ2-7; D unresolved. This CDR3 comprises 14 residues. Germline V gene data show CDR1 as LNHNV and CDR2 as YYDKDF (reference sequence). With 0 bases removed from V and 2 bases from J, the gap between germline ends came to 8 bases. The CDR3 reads CATSRDQDTYEQYF. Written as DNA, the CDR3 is TGTGCCACCAGCAGAGATCAGGATACCTACGAGCAGTACTTC.

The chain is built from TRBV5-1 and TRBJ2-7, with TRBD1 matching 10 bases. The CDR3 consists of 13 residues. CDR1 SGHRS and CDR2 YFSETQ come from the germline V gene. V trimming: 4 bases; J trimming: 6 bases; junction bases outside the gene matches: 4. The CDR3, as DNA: TGCGCCAGCAGCGGCCGGGACAGGGGCGAGCAGTACTTC. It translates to CASSGRDRGEQYF.

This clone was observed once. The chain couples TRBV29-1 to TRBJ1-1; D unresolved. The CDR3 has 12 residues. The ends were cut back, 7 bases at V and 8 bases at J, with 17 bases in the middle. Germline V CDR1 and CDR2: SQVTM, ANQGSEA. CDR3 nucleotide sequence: TGCAGCGAGAAGGCGCCAGGCGGGGAAGCTTTCTTT. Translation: CSEKAPGGEAFF.

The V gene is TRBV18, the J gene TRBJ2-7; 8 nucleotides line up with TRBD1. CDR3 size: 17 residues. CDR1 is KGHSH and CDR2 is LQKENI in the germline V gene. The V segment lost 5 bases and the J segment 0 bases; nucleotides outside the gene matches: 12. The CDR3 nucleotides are TGTGCCAGCTCAGGAGACCTCGGACAGGGAAACTCCTACGAGCAGTACTTC. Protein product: CASSGDLGQGNSYEQYF.

This CDR3 reads CASSLLQANTGELFF. CDR3 nucleotide sequence: TGTGCCAGCAGCTTATTACAGGCGAACACCGGGGAGCTGTTTTTT. The chain uses TRBV7-7 and TRBJ2-2, with a weak D call TRBD1 (5 bases). The CDR3 runs to 15 residues. In germline, CDR1 is SSHAT, CDR2 FNYEAQ (reference sequence). The V and J ends lost 2 bases and 0 bases respectively, with 7 bases between them.

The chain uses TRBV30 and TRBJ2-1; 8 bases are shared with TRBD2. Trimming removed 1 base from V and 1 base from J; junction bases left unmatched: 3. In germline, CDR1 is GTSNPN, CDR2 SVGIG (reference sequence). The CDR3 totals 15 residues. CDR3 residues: CAWSEGGRSYNEQFF. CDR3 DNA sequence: TGTGCCTGGAGTGAAGGCGGGAGGTCCTACAATGAGCAGTTCTTC.

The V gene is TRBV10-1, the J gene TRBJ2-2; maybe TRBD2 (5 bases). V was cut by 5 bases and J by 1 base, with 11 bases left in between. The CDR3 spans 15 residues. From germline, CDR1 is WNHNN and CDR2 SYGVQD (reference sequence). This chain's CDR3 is CASSYTGMNTGELFF. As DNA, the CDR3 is TGCGCCAGCAGTTATACCGGGATGAACACCGGGGAGCTGTTTTTT.

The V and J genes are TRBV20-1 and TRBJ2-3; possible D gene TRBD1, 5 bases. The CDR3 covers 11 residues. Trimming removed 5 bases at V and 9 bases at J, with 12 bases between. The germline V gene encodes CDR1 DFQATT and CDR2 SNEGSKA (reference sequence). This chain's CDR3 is CSAGAGSTQYF. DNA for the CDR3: TGCAGTGCTGGGGCAGGGTCCACGCAGTATTTT.